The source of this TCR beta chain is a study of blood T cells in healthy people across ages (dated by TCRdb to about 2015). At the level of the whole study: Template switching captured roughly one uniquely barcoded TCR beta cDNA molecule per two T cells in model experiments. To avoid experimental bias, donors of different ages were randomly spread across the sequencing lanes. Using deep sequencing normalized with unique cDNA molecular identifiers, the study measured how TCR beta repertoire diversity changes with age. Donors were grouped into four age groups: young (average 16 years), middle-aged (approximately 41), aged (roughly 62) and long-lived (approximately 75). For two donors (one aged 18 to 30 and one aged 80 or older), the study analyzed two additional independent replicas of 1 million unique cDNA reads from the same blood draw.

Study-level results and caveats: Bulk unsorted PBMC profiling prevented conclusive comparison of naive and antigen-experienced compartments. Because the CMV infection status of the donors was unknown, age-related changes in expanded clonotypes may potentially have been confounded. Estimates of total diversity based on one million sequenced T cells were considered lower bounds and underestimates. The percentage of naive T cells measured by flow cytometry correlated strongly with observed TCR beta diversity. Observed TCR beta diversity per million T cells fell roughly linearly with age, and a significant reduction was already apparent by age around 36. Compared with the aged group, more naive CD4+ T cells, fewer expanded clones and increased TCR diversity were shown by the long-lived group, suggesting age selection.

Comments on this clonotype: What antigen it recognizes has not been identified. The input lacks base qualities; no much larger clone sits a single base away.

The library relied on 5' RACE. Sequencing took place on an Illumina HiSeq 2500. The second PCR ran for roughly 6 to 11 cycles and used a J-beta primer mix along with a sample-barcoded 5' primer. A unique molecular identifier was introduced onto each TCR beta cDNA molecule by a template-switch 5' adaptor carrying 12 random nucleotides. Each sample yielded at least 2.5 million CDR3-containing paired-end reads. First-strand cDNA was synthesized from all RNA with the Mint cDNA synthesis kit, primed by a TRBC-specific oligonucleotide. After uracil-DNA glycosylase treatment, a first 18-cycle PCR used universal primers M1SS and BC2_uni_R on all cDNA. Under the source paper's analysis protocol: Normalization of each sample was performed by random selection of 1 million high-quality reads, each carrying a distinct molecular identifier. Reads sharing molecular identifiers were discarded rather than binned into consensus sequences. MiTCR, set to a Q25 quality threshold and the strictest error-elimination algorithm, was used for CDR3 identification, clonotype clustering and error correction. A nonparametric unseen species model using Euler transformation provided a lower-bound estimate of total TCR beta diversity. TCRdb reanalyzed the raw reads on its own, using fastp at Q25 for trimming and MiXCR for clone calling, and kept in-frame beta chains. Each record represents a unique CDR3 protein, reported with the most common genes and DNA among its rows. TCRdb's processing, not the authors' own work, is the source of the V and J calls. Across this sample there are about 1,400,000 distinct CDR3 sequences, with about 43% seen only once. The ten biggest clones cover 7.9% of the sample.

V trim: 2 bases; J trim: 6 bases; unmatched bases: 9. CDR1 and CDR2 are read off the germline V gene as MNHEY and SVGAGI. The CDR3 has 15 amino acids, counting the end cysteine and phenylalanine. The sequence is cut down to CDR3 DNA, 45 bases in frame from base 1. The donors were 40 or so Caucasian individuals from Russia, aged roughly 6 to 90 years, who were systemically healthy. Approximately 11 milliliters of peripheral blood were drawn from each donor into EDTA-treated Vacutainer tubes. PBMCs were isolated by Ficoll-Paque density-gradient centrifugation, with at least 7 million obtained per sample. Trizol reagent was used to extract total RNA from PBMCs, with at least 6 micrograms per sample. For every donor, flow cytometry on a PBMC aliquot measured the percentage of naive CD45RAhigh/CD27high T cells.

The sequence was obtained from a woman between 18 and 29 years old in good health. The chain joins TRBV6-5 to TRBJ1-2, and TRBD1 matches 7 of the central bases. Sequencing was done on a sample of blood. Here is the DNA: TGTGCCAGCAGTTACGGTGGAAGGGGGCGAAATGGCTACACCTTC. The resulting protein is CASSYGGRGRNGYTF.